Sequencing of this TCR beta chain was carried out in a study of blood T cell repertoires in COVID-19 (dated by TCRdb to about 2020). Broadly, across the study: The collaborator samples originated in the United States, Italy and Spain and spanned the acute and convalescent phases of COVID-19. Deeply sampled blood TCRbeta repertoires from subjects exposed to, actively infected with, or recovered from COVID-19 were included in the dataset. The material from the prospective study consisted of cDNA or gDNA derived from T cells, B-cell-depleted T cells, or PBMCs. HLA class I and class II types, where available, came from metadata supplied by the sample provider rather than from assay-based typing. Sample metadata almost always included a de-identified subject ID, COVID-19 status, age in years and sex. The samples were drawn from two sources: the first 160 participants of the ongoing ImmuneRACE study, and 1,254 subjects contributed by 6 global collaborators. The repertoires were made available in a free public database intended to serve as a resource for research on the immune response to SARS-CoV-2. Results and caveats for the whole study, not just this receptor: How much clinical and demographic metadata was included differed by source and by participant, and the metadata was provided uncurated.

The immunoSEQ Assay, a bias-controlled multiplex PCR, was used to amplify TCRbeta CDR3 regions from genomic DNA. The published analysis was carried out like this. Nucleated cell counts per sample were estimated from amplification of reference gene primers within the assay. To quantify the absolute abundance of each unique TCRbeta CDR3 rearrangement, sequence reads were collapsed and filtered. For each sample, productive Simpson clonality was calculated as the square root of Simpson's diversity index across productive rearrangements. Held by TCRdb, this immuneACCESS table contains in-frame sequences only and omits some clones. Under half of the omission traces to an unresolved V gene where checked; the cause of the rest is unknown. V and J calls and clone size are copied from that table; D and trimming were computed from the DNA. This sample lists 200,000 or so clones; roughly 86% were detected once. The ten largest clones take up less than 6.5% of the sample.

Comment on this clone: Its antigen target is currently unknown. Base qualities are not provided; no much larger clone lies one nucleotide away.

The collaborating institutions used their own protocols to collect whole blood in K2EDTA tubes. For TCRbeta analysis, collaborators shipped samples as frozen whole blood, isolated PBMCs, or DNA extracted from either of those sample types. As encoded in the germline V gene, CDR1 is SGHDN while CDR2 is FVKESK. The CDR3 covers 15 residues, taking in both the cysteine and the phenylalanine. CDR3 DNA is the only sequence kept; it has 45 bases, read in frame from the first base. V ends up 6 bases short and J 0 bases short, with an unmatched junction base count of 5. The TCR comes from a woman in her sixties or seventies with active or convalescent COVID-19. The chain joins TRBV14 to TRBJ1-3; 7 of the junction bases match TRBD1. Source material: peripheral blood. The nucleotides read TGTGCCAGCAGGTCACAGGGGACCTCTGGAAACACCATATATTTT. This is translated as CASRSQGTSGNTIYF.